This is a list of T cell receptor beta chains from one sample in a study of T cell repertoires in cytomegalovirus infection. TCRdb recomputed calls from the reads with MiXCR, one row per CDR3 protein. This sample yields about 260,000 distinct CDR3 sequences, of which roughly 15% are seen a single time; around 8.1% belongs to the top ten. What was sequenced was PBMCs. The receptors originated from a human donor in good health (CMV status not recorded). Some clones in this sample may be carry-over from other donors' samples. CDR3s leave out the opening cysteine and the closing phenylalanine or tryptophan. D genes are given only for firm matches. Size is omitted from some rows. Given values are once, few, many or a class for expanded clones.

v_call	j_call	clone_size	d_call	cdr3_aa
TRBV11-2	TRBJ1-1	few	TRBD1	ASSLRNPGQPSLNTEAF
TRBV20-1	TRBJ2-1	many	-	SAQVRAAVSYNEQF
TRBV11-2	TRBJ2-5	many	-	ASSSRETQY
TRBV19	TRBJ1-5	few	-	ASSISGNSNQPQH
TRBV15	TRBJ2-7	-	-	ATSRAGTHYEQY
TRBV6-5	TRBJ2-1	many	TRBD2	ASSYIAGGGNEQF
TRBV7-8	TRBJ2-1	many	TRBD2	ASSLARGGYNEQF
TRBV20-1	TRBJ2-2	many	-	SARDGVADTGELF
TRBV7-2	TRBJ1-3	many	-	ASSDSLTSGNTIY
TRBV29-1	TRBJ1-1	few	-	SVEDRGGGAF
TRBV4-2	TRBJ1-1	many	-	ASSQDRGIHGTEAF
TRBV6-8	TRBJ2-7	few	TRBD2	ASWGGHEQY
TRBV5-6	TRBJ1-5	-	-	ASSFSGPSVQPQH
TRBV7-8	TRBJ2-1	many	TRBD2	ASSLEFRTSSYNEQF
TRBV28	TRBJ2-3	many	TRBD2	AARPILAGGQADTQY
TRBV5-5	TRBJ2-2	-	TRBD2	ASSLVAGTGELF
TRBV7-7	TRBJ1-5	many	-	ASSVDRRSLNQPQH
TRBV29-1	TRBJ2-3	-	TRBD2	SVEGGKGADTQY
TRBV6-1	TRBJ1-6	-	-	ASSELRDSASPLH
TRBV4-3	TRBJ2-1	few	TRBD1	ASSLQSGTGGHEQF
TRBV12-3/TRBV12-4	TRBJ1-5	many	-	ASSYNLLRTYSNQPQH
TRBV29-1	TRBJ1-1	few	-	SGSLGAEAF
TRBV24-1	TRBJ2-1	few	TRBD2	ATSDARLAPNEQF
TRBV7-2	TRBJ2-1	many	TRBD2	ASSLVSSGRGLWPYNEQF
TRBV2	TRBJ2-3	many	TRBD2	ASIREGLTDTQY
TRBV12-3/TRBV12-4	TRBJ2-7	-	TRBD1	ASSPLIQGVNEQY
TRBV20-1	TRBJ2-4	few	-	SAVWSVKNIQY
TRBV7-2	TRBJ2-7	many	-	ASSLDGSKDEQY
TRBV27	TRBJ2-3	-	-	ASSPGPGGDTQY
TRBV12-3/TRBV12-4	TRBJ2-1	once	-	SSSPPLEHEKF
TRBV2	TRBJ1-6	many	-	ASTGEVNSPLH
TRBV7-8	TRBJ2-3	many	TRBD2	ASSFSGGIDTQY
TRBV15	TRBJ2-1	many	-	ATSSGGGMGNEQF
TRBV27	TRBJ2-2	-	-	ASSGAYGELF
TRBV7-9	TRBJ2-5	many	-	ASSSDQEETQY
TRBV7-2	TRBJ1-2	many	-	ASASTANYGYT
TRBV7-9	TRBJ2-3	many	TRBD2	ASSSPTSGNPDTQY
TRBV6-1	TRBJ1-6	-	-	ASSKGRDNSPLH
TRBV7-3	TRBJ1-1	many	-	ASSRGHSNTEAF
TRBV5-4	TRBJ2-6	few	-	ASSKWGEVANVLT
TRBV7-6	TRBJ2-1	-	TRBD2	ASSFTSGKRDEQF
TRBV2	TRBJ1-1	few	-	ASSTQFVGTEAF
TRBV28	TRBJ1-5	-	-	ASSLGPRLANQPQH
TRBV7-2	TRBJ2-3	many	-	ASSSGTDTQY
TRBV9	TRBJ2-3	-	-	ASSLNLAGTTTDTQY
TRBV20-1	TRBJ1-3	-	-	SALDPSGNTIY
TRBV7-9	TRBJ2-3	many	-	ASSPVASTDTQY
TRBV4-1	TRBJ2-7	many	TRBD2	ASSLGGGRGLYEQY
TRBV10-3	TRBJ2-7	many	-	ASARDGGEQY
TRBV7-3	TRBJ2-1	many	TRBD2	ASSFSTTSGSNEQF